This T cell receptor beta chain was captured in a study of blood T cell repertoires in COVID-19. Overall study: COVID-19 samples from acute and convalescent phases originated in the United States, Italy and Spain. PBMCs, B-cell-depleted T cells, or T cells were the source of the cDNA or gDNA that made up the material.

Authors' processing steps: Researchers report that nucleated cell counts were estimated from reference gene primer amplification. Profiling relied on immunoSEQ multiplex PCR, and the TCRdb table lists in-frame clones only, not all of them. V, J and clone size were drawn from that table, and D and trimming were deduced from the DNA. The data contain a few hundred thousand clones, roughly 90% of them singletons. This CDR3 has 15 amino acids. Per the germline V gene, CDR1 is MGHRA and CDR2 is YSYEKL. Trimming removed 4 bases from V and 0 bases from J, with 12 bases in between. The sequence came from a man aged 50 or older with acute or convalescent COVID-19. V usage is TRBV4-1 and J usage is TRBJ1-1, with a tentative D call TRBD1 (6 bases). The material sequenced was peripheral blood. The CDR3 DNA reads TGCGCCAGCAGCCGGGCCGGGACACTGAACACTGAAGCTTTCTTT. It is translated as CASSRAGTLNTEAFF.